Listed below are T cell receptor beta chains from one sample, sequenced in a study of CD8 T cells in Susac syndrome. TCRdb recomputed calls from the immunoSEQ multiplex PCR reads with MiXCR, one row per CDR3 protein. The sample consists of about 300,000 distinct CDR3 sequences, about 90% of them appearing once. Sequencing input: CD4+ T cells from PBMCs. Receptors were obtained from a human donor with multiple sclerosis. Each CDR3 is given without its conserved first and last residue.

CDR3 length: 15
J gene: TRBJ1-2
V gene: TRBV18
CDR3 protein: ASSPPGQGPLGYGYT

CDR3 length: 13
J gene: TRBJ2-2
V gene: TRBV30
CDR3 protein: GTRQGSRNTGELF

CDR3 length: 11
J gene: TRBJ2-3
V gene: TRBV29-1
CDR3 protein: SAERGGFHTQY

CDR3 length: 10
J gene: TRBJ1-1
V gene: TRBV30
CDR3 protein: AWSTGYTEAF

CDR3 length: 13
J gene: TRBJ2-1
V gene: TRBV3-1
CDR3 protein: ASSQVVTPYNEQF

CDR3 length: 13
J gene: TRBJ2-1
V gene: TRBV24-1
CDR3 protein: ATSGFGGAYNEQF

CDR3 length: 15
J gene: TRBJ2-3
V gene: TRBV5-1
CDR3 protein: ASSLFRSGGETDTQY

CDR3 length: 11
J gene: TRBJ2-7
V gene: TRBV2
CDR3 protein: ASSAGTGLEQY

CDR3 length: 12
J gene: TRBJ1-2
V gene: TRBV28
CDR3 protein: ASRPGQWSDRYT

CDR3 length: 15
J gene: TRBJ2-4
V gene: TRBV18
CDR3 protein: ASSPPITVLAKNIQY

CDR3 length: 13
J gene: TRBJ1-1
V gene: TRBV7-2
CDR3 protein: ASSLVGGRHTEAF

CDR3 length: 14
J gene: TRBJ2-4
V gene: TRBV20-1
CDR3 protein: SARSGNWAGSDIQY

CDR3 length: 13
J gene: TRBJ2-2
V gene: TRBV9
CDR3 protein: ASSWGLENTGELF

CDR3 length: 12
J gene: TRBJ2-4
V gene: TRBV29-1
CDR3 protein: SVHITGGAGIQY

CDR3 length: 13
J gene: TRBJ2-3
V gene: TRBV11-1
CDR3 protein: ASSLRGGATDTQY

CDR3 length: 13
J gene: TRBJ1-1
V gene: TRBV3-1
CDR3 protein: ASSQGGSQGTEAF

CDR3 length: 12
J gene: TRBJ2-7
V gene: TRBV19
CDR3 protein: ASSIFQGHYEQY

CDR3 length: 11
J gene: TRBJ2-3
V gene: TRBV29-1
CDR3 protein: SVAGLLTDTQY

CDR3 length: 13
J gene: TRBJ2-7
V gene: TRBV5-1
CDR3 protein: ASSLEVAGVSEQY

CDR3 length: 11
J gene: TRBJ1-1
V gene: TRBV29-1
CDR3 protein: SPGTGGDTEAF

CDR3 length: 14
J gene: TRBJ1-5
V gene: TRBV19
CDR3 protein: ASSITGTGGSQPQH

CDR3 length: 11
J gene: TRBJ2-3
V gene: TRBV2
CDR3 protein: ASKVGATDTQY

CDR3 length: 12
J gene: TRBJ2-2
V gene: TRBV9
CDR3 protein: ASSVTTNTGELF

CDR3 length: 16
J gene: TRBJ2-1
V gene: TRBV23-1
CDR3 protein: ASRQKEGAESSYNEQF